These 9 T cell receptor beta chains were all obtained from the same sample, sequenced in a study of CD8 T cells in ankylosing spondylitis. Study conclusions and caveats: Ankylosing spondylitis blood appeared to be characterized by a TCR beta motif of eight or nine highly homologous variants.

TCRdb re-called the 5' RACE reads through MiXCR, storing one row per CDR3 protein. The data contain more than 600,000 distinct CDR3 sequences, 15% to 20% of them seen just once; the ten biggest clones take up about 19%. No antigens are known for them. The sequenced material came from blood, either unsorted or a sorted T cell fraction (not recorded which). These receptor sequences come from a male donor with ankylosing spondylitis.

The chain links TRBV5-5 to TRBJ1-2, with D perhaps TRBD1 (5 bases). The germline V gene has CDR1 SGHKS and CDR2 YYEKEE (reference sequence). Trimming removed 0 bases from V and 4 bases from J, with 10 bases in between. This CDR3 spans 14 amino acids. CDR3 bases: TGTGCCAGCAGCTTGGGAGGGGTGGGCTATGGCTACACCTTC. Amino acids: CASSLGGVGYGYTF.

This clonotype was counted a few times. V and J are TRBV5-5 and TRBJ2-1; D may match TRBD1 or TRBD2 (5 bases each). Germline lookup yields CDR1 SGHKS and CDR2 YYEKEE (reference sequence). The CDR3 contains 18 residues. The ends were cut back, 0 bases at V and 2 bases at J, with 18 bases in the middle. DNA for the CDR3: TGTGCCAGCAGCTTGGCCGCCGCCGGGGCGTTTACCTACAATGAGCAGTTCTTC. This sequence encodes CASSLAAAGAFTYNEQFF.

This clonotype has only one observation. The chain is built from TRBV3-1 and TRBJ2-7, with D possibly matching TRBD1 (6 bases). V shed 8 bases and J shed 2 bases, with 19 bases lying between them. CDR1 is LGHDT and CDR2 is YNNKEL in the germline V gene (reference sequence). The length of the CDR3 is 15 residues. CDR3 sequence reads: CASCPRQGKAYEQYF. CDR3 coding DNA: TGTGCCAGCTGCCCCCGGCAGGGGAAAGCCTACGAGCAGTACTTC.

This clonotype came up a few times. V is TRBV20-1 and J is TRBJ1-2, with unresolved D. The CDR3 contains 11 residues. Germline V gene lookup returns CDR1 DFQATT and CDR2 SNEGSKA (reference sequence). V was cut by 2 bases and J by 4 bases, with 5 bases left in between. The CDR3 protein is CSARNVYGYTF. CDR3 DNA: TGCAGTGCTAGAAACGTCTATGGCTACACCTTC.

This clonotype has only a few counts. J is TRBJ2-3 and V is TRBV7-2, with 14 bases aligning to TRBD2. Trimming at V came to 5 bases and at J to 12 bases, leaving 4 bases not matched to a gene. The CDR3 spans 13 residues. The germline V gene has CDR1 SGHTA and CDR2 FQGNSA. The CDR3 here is CASSSGTSGSQYF. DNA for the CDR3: TGTGCCAGCAGCAGCGGGACTAGCGGGAGCCAGTATTTT.

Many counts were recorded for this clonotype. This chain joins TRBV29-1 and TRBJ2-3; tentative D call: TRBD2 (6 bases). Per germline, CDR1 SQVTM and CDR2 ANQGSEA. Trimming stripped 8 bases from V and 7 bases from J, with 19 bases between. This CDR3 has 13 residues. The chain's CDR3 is CSITLLGGHTQYF. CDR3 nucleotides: TGCAGCATCACCCTTTTGGGGGGACATACGCAGTATTTT.

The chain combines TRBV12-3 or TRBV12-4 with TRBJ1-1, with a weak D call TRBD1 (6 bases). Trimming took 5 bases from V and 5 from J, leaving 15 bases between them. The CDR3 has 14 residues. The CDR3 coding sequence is TGTGCCAGCAGTAGGACAGCCCTTGGGACTGAAGCTTTCTTT. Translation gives CASSRTALGTEAFF.

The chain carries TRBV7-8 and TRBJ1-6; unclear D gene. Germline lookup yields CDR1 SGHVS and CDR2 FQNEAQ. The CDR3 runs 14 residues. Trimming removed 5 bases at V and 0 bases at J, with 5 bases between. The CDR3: CASSIDSYNSPLHF. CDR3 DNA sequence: TGTGCCAGCAGCATAGACTCCTATAATTCACCCCTCCACTTT.

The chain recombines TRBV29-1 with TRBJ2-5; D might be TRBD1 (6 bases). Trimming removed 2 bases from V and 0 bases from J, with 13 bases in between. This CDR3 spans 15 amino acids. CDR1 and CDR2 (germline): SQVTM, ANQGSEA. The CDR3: CSVESDRQYQETQYF. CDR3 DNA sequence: TGCAGCGTTGAATCGGACAGACAGTACCAAGAGACCCAGTACTTC.